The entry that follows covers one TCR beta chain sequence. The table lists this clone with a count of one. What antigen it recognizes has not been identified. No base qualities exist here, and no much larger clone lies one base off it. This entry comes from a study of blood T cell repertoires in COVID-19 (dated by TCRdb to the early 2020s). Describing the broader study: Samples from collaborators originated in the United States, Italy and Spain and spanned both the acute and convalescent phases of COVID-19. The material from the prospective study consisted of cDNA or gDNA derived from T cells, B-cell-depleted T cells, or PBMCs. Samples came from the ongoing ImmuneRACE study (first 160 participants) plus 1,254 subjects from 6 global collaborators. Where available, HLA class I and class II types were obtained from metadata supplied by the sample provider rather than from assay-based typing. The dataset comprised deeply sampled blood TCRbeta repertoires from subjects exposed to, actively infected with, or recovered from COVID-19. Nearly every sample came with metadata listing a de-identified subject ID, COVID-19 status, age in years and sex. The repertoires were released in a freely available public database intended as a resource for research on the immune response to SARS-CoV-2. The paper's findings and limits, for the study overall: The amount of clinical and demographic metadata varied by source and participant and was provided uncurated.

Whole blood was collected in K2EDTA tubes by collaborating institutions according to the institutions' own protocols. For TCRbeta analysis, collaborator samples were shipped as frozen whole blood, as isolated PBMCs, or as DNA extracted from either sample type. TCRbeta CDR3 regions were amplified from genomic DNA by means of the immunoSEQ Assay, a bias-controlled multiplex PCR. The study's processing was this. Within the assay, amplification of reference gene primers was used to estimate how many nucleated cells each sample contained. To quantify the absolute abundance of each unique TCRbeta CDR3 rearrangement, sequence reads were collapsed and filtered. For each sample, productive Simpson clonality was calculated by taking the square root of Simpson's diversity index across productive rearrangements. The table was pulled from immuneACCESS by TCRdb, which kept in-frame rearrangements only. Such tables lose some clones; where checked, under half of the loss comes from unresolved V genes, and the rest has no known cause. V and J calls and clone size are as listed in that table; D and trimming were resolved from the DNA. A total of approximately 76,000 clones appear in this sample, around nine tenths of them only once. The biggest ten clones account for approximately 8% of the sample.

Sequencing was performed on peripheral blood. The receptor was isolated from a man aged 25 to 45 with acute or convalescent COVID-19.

The bases are TGCGCCAGCAGCCAGGCTCAGGGGTTGGCCGGGGAGCTGTTTTTT. This encodes CASSQAQGLAGELFF. The chain links TRBV4-1 with TRBJ2-2; the D gene is perhaps TRBD1, on 6 matching bases. The CDR3 covers 15 residues, taking in both the cysteine and the phenylalanine. The kept DNA is CDR3 alone, 45 bases in frame from the first base. The trim is 3 bases for V and 6 bases for J, with a gap of 14 bases between the germline ends. The germline V gene encodes CDR1 MGHRA and CDR2 YSYEKL.